This entry lists 12 T cell receptor beta chains sequenced from one sample in a study of blood T cell repertoires in COVID-19. This table comes from immunoSEQ multiplex PCR, and its TCRdb copy is limited to in-frame clones, with some not included. The table has around 200,000 clones, about 88% seen once. Sequences were obtained from peripheral blood. The receptors were sampled from a woman at least 80 years old with acute or convalescent COVID-19.

This clone was seen just once. DNA for the CDR3: TGTGCCAGCAGCACGGGGGGCGACTCCTACGAGCAGTACTTC. It yields the protein CASSTGGDSYEQYF. V gene TRBV9 combines with J gene TRBJ2-7, with a tentative D call TRBD2 (7 bases). Trimming took off 4 bases at V and 0 bases at J, with 11 bases between the two ends. Germline values: CDR1 SGDLS, CDR2 YYNGEE. The CDR3 is made up of 14 amino acids.

The rearrangement uses TRBV3-1 (or the pseudogene TRBV3-2) and TRBJ2-5; D may be TRBD1 (5 bases). Deletions cut 4 bases from V and 7 bases from J, with 13 bases between. The CDR3 has 13 residues. Germline V gene sequence: CDR1 LGHDT, CDR2 YNNKEL (reference sequence). The CDR3 coding sequence is TGTGCCAGCAGCCTACAAGGGGATGTGACCCAGTACTTC. Its protein is CASSLQGDVTQYF.

Written as DNA, the CDR3 is TGTGCCAGTGGAGGGCTAGCGGGAGCTACAGATACGCAGTATTTT. Translation gives CASGGLAGATDTQYF. The V gene is TRBV19, the J gene TRBJ2-3, with 10 bases aligning to TRBD2. Germline V gene data show CDR1 as LNHDA and CDR2 as SQIVND (reference sequence). The CDR3 has 15 amino acids. The ends lost 8 bases at V and 3 bases at J; junction bases unmatched: 8.

The chain couples TRBV19 to TRBJ2-3; tentative D call: TRBD1 (5 bases). Germline V gives CDR1 LNHDA, CDR2 SQIVND (reference sequence). This CDR3 spans 13 amino acids. The V gene lost 3 bases and the J gene lost 3 bases, with 7 bases spanning the gap. The CDR3 region is CASSIDRTDTQYF. For the CDR3, the DNA is TGTGCCAGTAGTATCGACAGAACAGATACGCAGTATTTT.

V and J are TRBV5-6 and TRBJ1-2; the match to TRBD1 covers 8 bases. CDR1 SGHDT and CDR2 YYEEEE come from the germline V gene. The junction had 13 bases not matched to a gene; V was cut back by 4 bases and J by 5 bases. The CDR3 runs 16 residues. In DNA, the CDR3 is TGTGCCAGCAGCCGGTCAGGAGGACAGGGCCTTTATGGCTACACCTTC. Translated: CASSRSGGQGLYGYTF.

The gene calls are TRBV5-5 and TRBJ1-2; D might be TRBD1 (5 bases). Germline loops: CDR1 SGHKS, CDR2 YYEKEE (reference sequence). The CDR3 runs 14 residues. Trimming pared 2 bases from V and 4 bases from J, leaving 12 bases between. The CDR3 DNA reads TGTGCCAGCAGCTTTGTAGCGGGGGGCTATGGCTACACCTTC. Residues: CASSFVAGGYGYTF.

V gene TRBV7-6 combines with J gene TRBJ2-1; 7 bases are shared with TRBD2. V shed 5 bases, J shed 0 bases, and the junction held 4 bases outside the gene matches. CDR3 length: 15 amino acids. Germline-derived CDR1 and CDR2 are SGHVS and FNYEAQ. The CDR3 reads CASSALANSYNEQFF. In nucleotides, the CDR3 is TGTGCCAGCAGCGCACTAGCGAACTCCTACAATGAGCAGTTCTTC.

The chain carries TRBV7-2 and TRBJ2-1; no clear D gene. Germline V gene sequence: CDR1 SGHTA, CDR2 FQGNSA. The CDR3 sequence is 15 residues long. The V and J ends lost 3 bases and 4 bases respectively, with 13 bases between them. For the CDR3, the DNA is TGTGCCAGCAGCTTGGGTCCCCTGCGGTACAATGAGCAGTTCTTC. Translated: CASSLGPLRYNEQFF.

This clone was recorded once. This chain links TRBV7-2 with TRBJ2-2, with 8 bases aligning to TRBD2. The CDR3 runs 15 residues. CDR1 and CDR2 (germline): SGHTA, FQGNSA. With V trimmed by 4 bases and J by 6 bases, 7 bases remained unmatched. The CDR3 is CASSSQREWAGELFF. The CDR3 DNA follows: TGTGCCAGCAGCTCGCAGCGGGAGTGGGCCGGGGAGCTGTTTTTT.

This clone was detected only once. This chain links TRBV6-2 or TRBV6-3 with TRBJ1-5; possibly TRBD1 for D (5 bases). CDR1 is MNHEY, CDR2 SVGEGT, per germline. Trimming removed 0 bases from V and 0 bases from J, with 9 bases in between. The CDR3 is made up of 16 amino acids. CDR3 DNA: TGTGCCAGCAGTTACTCTCAAGGGGTTAGCAATCAGCCCCAGCATTTT. Translating it yields CASSYSQGVSNQPQHF.

The chain has TRBV5-5 and TRBJ1-5, with TRBD1 as a possible D gene (6 bases). Germline V gene sequence: CDR1 SGHKS, CDR2 YYEKEE (reference sequence). The CDR3 spans 14 residues. With 4 bases removed from V and 4 bases from J, the gap between germline ends came to 12 bases. CDR3 in amino acids: CASSRGQPNQPQHF. CDR3 bases: TGTGCCAGCAGCCGAGGACAGCCGAATCAGCCCCAGCATTTT. Complete variable domain (other parts from reference TRBV5-5 and TRBJ1-5): DAGVTQSPTHLIKTRGQQVTLRCSPISGHKSVSWYQQVLGQGPQFIFQYYEKEERGRGNFPDRFSARQFPNYSSELNVNALLLGDSALYLCASSRGQPNQPQHFGDGTRLSIL.

The chain couples TRBV19 to TRBJ1-5, with 7 positions matching TRBD1. Germline V gene data show CDR1 as LNHDA and CDR2 as SQIVND (reference sequence). The CDR3 length is 16 residues. V lost 1 base, J lost 6 bases, and 9 bases stayed unmatched. The CDR3 DNA sequence: TGTGCCAGTAGTATAGGACCAGGGGGTATGGTTCAGCCCCAGCATTTT. The encoded protein is CASSIGPGGMVQPQHF.